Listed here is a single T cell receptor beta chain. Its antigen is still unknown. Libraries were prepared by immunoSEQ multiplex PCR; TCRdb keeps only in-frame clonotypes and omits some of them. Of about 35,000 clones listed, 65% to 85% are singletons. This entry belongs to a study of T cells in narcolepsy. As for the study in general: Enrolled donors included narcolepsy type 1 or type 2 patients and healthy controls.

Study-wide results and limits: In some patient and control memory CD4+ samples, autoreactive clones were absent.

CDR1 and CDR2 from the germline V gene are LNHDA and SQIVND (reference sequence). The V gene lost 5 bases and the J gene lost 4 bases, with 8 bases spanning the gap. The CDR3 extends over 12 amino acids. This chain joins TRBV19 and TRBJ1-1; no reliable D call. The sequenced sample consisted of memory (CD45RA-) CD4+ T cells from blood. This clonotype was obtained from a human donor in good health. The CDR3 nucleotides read TGTGCCAGTAGTTCCGCCCCCACTGAAGCTTTCTTT. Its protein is CASSSAPTEAFF.